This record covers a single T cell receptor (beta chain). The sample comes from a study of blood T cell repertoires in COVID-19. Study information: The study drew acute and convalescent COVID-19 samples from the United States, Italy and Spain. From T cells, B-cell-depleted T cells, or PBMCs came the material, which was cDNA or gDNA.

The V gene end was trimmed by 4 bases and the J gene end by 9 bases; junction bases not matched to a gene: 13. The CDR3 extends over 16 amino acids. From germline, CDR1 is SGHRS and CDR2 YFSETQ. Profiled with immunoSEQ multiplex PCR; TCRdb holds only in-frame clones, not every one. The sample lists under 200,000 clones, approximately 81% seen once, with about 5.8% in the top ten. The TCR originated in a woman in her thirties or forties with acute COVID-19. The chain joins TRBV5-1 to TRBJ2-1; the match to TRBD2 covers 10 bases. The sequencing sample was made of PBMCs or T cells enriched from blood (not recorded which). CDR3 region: CASSQGASGSGGEQFF. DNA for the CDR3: TGCGCCAGCAGCCAAGGTGCTAGCGGGAGCGGTGGTGAGCAGTTCTTC.